Given below is one T cell receptor (beta chain) in context. The sample is drawn from a study of T cells in Graves' hyperthyroidism and ophthalmopathy. Amplified TCR beta CDR3 regions came from RNA transcripts. During a first-round RT-PCR of the TCR CDR3, the HTBI primer set was used. MiXCR was run by TCRdb on the multiplex PCR reads, yielding one entry per CDR3 protein. Of 490,000 or so distinct CDR3 sequences in the sample, approximately 23% are singletons; the top ten hold approximately 54%. The CDR3 spans 14 residues. Trimming removed 1 base at V and 6 bases at J, with 13 bases between. CDR1 is LNHDA and CDR2 is SQIVND in the germline V gene (reference sequence).

The rearrangement uses TRBV19 and TRBJ2-7; possibly TRBD1 or TRBD2 for D (5 bases each). The specimen sequenced was blood. The TCR comes from a woman in her seventies with Graves' ophthalmopathy. Here the CDR3 reads CASSIGWQGAEQYF. In DNA, the CDR3 is TGTGCCAGTAGTATAGGTTGGCAGGGAGCCGAGCAGTACTTC.